This T cell receptor (beta chain) was recorded in a study of naive and memory T cell subsets. An equimolar mix of two oligonucleotides served as the beta constant-region primer for TRBC1 and TRBC2. From the UMI-ligation and nested PCR reads, TCRdb called clonotypes with MiXCR, one entry per CDR3 protein. The sample contains approximately 82,000 distinct CDR3 sequences, 7% to 8% of which appear only once. This clonotype has more than one count but fewer than ten. The sequenced sample consisted of central memory CD4+ T cells from blood. This receptor was identified in a human donor in good health.

In DNA, the CDR3 is TGTGCCATCAGCATCGACAGAGAGCAGTACTTC. Amino acid sequence: CAISIDREQYF. V and J are TRBV10-3 and TRBJ2-7; TRBD1 is a possible D gene (5 bases). Germline V lookup: CDR1 ENHRY, CDR2 SYGVKD. Trimming took off 6 bases at V and 7 bases at J, with 10 bases between the two ends. The CDR3 runs to 11 residues.